The clone carrying this TCR beta chain was found a few times. The method was immunoSEQ multiplex PCR; TCRdb's version includes in-frame clones alone and lacks a portion of them. The top ten hold approximately 2% of the sample, which has roughly 250,000 clones, about 88% seen once. This record comes from a study of blood T cell repertoires in COVID-19. V was trimmed by 1 base and J by 1 base, leaving 18 bases between them. The CDR3 is made up of 19 amino acids. Germline CDR1 and CDR2: SGHDT and YYEEEE. This sequence originates from a woman aged 40-49 years who had recovered from COVID-19. V gene TRBV5-6 combines with J gene TRBJ1-6, with D maybe TRBD1 (6 bases). What was sequenced was peripheral blood. DNA for the CDR3: TGTGCCAGCAGCTTGAGGGACACCACCATGAGGTCCTATAATTCACCCCTCCACTTT. Amino acid sequence: CASSLRDTTMRSYNSPLHF.